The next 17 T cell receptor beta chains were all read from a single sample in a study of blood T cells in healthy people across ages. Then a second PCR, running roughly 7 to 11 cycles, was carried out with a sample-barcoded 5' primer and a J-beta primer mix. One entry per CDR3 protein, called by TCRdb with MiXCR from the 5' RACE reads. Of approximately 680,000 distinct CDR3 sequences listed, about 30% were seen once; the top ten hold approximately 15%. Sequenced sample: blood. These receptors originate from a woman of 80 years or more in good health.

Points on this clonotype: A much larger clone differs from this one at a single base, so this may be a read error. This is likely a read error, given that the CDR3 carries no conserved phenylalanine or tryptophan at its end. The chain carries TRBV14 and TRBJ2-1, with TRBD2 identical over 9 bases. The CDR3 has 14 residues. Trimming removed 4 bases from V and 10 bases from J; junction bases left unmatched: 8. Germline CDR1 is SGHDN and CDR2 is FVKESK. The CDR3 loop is CASSPTLAGREQFS. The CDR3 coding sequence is TGTGCCAGCAGCCCAACCCTAGCGGGGAGAGAGCAGTTCTCC.

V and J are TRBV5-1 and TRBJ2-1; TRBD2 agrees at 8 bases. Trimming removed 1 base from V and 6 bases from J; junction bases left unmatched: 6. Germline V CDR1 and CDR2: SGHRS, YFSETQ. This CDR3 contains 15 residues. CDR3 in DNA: TGCGCCAGCAGCTTGATGGCGGGAGGAGGCAATGAGCAGTTCTTC. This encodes CASSLMAGGGNEQFF.

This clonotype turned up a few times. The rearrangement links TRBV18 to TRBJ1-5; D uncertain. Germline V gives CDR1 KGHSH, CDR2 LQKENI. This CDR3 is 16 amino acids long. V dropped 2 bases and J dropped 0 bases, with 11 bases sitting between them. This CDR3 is CASSPEGVDSNQPQHF. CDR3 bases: TGTGCCAGCTCACCAGAGGGTGTCGATAGCAATCAGCCCCAGCATTTT. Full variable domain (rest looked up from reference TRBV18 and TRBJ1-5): NAGVMQNPRHLVRRRGQEARLRCSPMKGHSHVYWYRQLPEEGLKFMVYLQKENIIDESGMPKERFSAEFPKEGPSILRIQQVVRGDSAAYFCASSPEGVDSNQPQHFGDGTRLSIL.

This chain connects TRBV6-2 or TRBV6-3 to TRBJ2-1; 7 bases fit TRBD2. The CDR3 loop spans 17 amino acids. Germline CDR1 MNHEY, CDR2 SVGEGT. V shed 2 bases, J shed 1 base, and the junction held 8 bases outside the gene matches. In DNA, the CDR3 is TGTGCCAGCAGTTACGCTGCGCTCGGGGGGTCCTACAATGAGCAGTTCTTC. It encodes CASSYAALGGSYNEQFF.

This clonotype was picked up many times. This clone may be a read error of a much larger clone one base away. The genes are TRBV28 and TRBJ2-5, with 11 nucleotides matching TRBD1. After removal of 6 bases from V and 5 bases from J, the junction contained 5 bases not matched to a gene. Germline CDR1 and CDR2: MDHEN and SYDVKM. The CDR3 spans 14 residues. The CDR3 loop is CASRLDRGPETQYF. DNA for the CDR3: TGTGCCAGCAGGTTGGACAGGGGGCCGGAGACCCAGTACTTC.

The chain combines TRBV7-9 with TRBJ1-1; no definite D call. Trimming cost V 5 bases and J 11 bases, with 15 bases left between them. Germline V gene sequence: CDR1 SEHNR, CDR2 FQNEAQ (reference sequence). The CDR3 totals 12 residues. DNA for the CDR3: TGTGCCAGCAGCATTGGACGGGGAGGGGCTTTCTTT. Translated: CASSIGRGGAFF.

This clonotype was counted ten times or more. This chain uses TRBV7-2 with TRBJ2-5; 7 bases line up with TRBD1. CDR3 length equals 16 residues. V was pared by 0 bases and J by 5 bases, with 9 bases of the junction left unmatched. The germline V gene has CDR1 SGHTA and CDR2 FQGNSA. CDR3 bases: TGTGCCAGCAGCTTAGCGTTCGACAGGGTTGGGGAGACCCAGTACTTC. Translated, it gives CASSLAFDRVGETQYF.

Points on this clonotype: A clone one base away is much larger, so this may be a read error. The DNA for the CDR3 is TGTGCCAGCAGCACTGACCTTAGCGAGACCCAGTACTTC. Protein product: CASSTDLSETQYF. V and J are TRBV7-2 and TRBJ2-5; no clear D. The V end was cut by 5 bases, the J end by 5 bases, with 12 bases between. Germline CDR1 is SGHTA and CDR2 is FQGNSA. The CDR3 consists of 13 residues. Looking up the rest from reference TRBV7-2 and TRBJ2-5 gives the full variable domain: GAGVSQSPSNKVTEKGKDVELRCDPISGHTALYWYRQSLGQGLEFLIYFQGNSAPDKSGLPSDRFSAERTGGSVSTLTIQRTQQEDSAVYLCASSTDLSETQYFGPGTRLLVL.

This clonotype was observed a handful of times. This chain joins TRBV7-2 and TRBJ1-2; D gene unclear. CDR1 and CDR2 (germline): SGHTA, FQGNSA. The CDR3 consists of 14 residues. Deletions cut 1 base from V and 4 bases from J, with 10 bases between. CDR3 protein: CASSLVGISYGYTF. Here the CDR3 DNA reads TGTGCCAGCAGCTTAGTTGGGATTTCCTATGGCTACACCTTC.

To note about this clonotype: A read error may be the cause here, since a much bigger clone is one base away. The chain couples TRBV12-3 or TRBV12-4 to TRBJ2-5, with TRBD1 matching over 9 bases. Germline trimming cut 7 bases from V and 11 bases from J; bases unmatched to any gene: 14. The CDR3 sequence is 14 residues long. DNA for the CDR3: TGTGCCAGCAAATCGTCGACAGGGGGGGGAGAGCAGTACTTC. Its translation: CASKSSTGGGEQYF.

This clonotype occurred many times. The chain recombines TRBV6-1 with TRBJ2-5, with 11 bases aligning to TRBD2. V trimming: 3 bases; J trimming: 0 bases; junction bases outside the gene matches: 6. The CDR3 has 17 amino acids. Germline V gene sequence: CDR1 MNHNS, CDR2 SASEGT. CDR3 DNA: TGTGCCAGCAGTGACGGACTAGCGGGTTCGTACCAAGAGACCCAGTACTTC. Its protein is CASSDGLAGSYQETQYF.

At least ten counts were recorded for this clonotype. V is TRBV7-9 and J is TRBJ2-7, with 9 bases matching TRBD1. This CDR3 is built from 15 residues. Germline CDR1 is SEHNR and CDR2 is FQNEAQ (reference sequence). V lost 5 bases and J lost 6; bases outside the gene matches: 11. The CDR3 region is CASSPTGGVLGEQYF. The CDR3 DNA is TGTGCCAGCAGCCCAACAGGGGGCGTCTTAGGCGAGCAGTACTTC. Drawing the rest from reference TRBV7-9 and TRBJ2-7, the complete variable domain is DTGVSQNPRHKITKRGQNVTFRCDPISEHNRLYWYRQTLGQGPEFLTYFQNEAQLEKSRLLSDRFSAERPKGSFSTLEIQRTEQGDSAMYLCASSPTGGVLGEQYFGPGTRLTVT.

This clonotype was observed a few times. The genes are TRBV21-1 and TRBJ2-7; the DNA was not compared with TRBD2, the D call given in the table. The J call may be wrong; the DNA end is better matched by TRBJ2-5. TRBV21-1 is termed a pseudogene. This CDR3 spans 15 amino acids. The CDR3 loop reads CASSKGRRLMETQYF. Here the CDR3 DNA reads TGTGCCAGCAGCAAAGGGAGGCGACTCATGGAGACCCAGTACTTC.

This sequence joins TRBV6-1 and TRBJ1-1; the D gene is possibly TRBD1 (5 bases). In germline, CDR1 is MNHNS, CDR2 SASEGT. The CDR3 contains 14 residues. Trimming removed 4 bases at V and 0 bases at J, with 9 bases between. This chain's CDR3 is CASSVNRMNTEAFF. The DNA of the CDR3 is TGTGCCAGCAGTGTGAACAGGATGAACACTGAAGCTTTCTTT.

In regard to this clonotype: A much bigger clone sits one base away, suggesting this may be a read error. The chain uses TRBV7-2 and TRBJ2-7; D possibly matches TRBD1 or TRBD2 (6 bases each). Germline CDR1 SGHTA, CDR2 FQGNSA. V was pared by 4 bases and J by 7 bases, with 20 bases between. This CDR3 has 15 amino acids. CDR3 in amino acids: CASSSSGATYNEQYF. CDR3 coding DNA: TGTGCCAGCAGCTCCTCGGGGGCAACCTACAATGAGCAGTACTTC.

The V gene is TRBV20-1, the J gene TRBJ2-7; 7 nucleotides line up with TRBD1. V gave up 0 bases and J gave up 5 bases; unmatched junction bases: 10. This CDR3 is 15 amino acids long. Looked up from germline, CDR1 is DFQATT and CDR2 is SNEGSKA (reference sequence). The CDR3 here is CSARDQRQGDHEQYF. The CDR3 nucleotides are TGCAGTGCTAGAGATCAACGGCAGGGGGACCACGAGCAGTACTTC.

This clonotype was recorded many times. Here the CDR3 reads CASSLVAGGPSTDTQYF. In DNA, the CDR3 is TGTGCCAGCAGCTTAGTGGCGGGGGGTCCCAGCACAGATACGCAGTATTTT. The V and J genes are TRBV7-2 and TRBJ2-3; 8 bases agree with TRBD2. Germline V gene lookup returns CDR1 SGHTA and CDR2 FQGNSA. The CDR3 has 17 amino acids. V dropped 1 base and J dropped 0; count of bases not matched to a gene: 6. Full variable domain (outside the CDR3, taken from reference TRBV7-2 and TRBJ2-3): GAGVSQSPSNKVTEKGKDVELRCDPISGHTALYWYRQSLGQGLEFLIYFQGNSAPDKSGLPSDRFSAERTGGSVSTLTIQRTQQEDSAVYLCASSLVAGGPSTDTQYFGPGTRLTVL.